The present entry profiles one T cell receptor (beta chain) with its context. Cohort assignment relied on participant-reported clinical history. Germline V lookup: CDR1 SEHNR, CDR2 FQNEAQ (reference sequence). V lost 4 bases and J 6 bases, leaving 18 bases between the germline ends. There are 15 residues in the CDR3. This sample was taken from a study of blood T cell repertoires in COVID-19. As for the study in general: Samples came from the United States, Italy and Spain, spanning acute and convalescent COVID-19. T cells, B-cell-depleted T cells, or PBMCs provided the cDNA or gDNA that served as material.

This table comes from immunoSEQ multiplex PCR, and its TCRdb copy is limited to in-frame clones, with some not included. Of about 390,000 clones detected, just under 90% appear once; the ten largest clones hold 10%. Sequencing was carried out using PBMCs or T cells enriched from blood (not recorded which). This sequence was found in a woman aged 50 to 60 who had recovered from COVID-19. The V and J genes are TRBV7-9 and TRBJ1-2; tentatively, D is TRBD1 (6 bases). This CDR3 reads CASSYSGAQGHGYTF. CDR3 in DNA: TGTGCCAGCAGCTATTCAGGGGCGCAAGGTCATGGCTACACCTTC.